A selection of T cell receptor beta chains follows, all from one sample in a study of CD8 T cells in Susac syndrome. Each CDR3 protein gets one entry after TCRdb re-called the immunoSEQ multiplex PCR reads with MiXCR. The sample has roughly 200,000 distinct CDR3 sequences, 85% to 95% seen once. Sample: CD4+ T cells from PBMCs. The origin of the receptors is a human donor in good health. Each CDR3 is given with its conserved first and last residue. The D gene is left open where the match is weak. Clone size is given for some rows only: seen once, a few or many times, or a class if the clone is expanded.

v_call: TRBV12-3/TRBV12-4
clone_size: -
j_call: TRBJ1-5
d_call: -
cdr3_aa: CASSLRGRNQPQHF
cdr3_nt: TGTGCCAGCAGTTTGAGGGGACGCAATCAGCCCCAGCATTTT

v_call: TRBV5-8
clone_size: -
j_call: TRBJ1-1
d_call: -
cdr3_aa: CASSLAGLGNTEAFF
cdr3_nt: TGTGCCAGCAGCTTGGCGGGGCTGGGAAACACTGAAGCTTTCTTT

v_call: TRBV23-1
clone_size: -
j_call: TRBJ1-5
d_call: -
cdr3_aa: CASSQQAVDQPQHF
cdr3_nt: TGCGCCAGCAGTCAACAGGCAGTTGATCAGCCCCAGCATTTT

v_call: TRBV24-1
clone_size: -
j_call: TRBJ1-1
d_call: -
cdr3_aa: CATSAGRNTEAFF
cdr3_nt: TGTGCCACCAGTGCCGGCCGCAACACTGAAGCTTTCTTT

v_call: TRBV11-2
clone_size: -
j_call: TRBJ2-1
d_call: -
cdr3_aa: CASSLRGAANNEQFF
cdr3_nt: TGTGCCAGCAGCCTCAGGGGAGCAGCAAACAATGAGCAGTTCTTC

v_call: TRBV29-1
clone_size: -
j_call: TRBJ2-6
d_call: TRBD1
cdr3_aa: CAKTGGTTGANVLTF
cdr3_nt: TGCGCCAAAACAGGGGGTACTACTGGGGCCAACGTCCTGACTTTC

v_call: TRBV27
clone_size: -
j_call: TRBJ1-1
d_call: TRBD1
cdr3_aa: CASSPYPPDRGTEAFF
cdr3_nt: TGTGCCAGCAGTCCTTACCCCCCGGACAGGGGGACTGAAGCTTTCTTT

v_call: TRBV12-3/TRBV12-4
clone_size: -
j_call: TRBJ2-3
d_call: -
cdr3_aa: CASSSSTGSDTQYF
cdr3_nt: TGTGCCAGCAGTTCGTCGACCGGGTCAGATACGCAGTATTTT

v_call: TRBV2
clone_size: -
j_call: TRBJ1-2
d_call: -
cdr3_aa: CASSEEASYGYTF
cdr3_nt: TGTGCCAGCAGTGAAGAGGCCTCCTATGGCTACACCTTC

v_call: TRBV30
clone_size: -
j_call: TRBJ1-1
d_call: -
cdr3_aa: CAWRGGAWTEAFF
cdr3_nt: TGTGCCTGGAGGGGGGGCGCGTGGACTGAAGCTTTCTTT

v_call: TRBV30
clone_size: once
j_call: TRBJ2-6
d_call: -
cdr3_aa: CAWLEDGAGANVLTF
cdr3_nt: TGTGCCTGGTTGGAGGATGGCGCTGGGGCCAACGTCCTGACTTTC

v_call: TRBV29-1
clone_size: -
j_call: TRBJ2-1
d_call: -
cdr3_aa: CSVDPEQFF
cdr3_nt: TGCAGCGTTGACCCCGAGCAGTTCTTC

v_call: TRBV7-8
clone_size: -
j_call: TRBJ2-1
d_call: -
cdr3_aa: CASSLGTRSYNEQFF
cdr3_nt: TGTGCCAGCAGCTTAGGCACTAGGAGCTACAATGAGCAGTTCTTC

v_call: TRBV7-2
clone_size: -
j_call: TRBJ1-4
d_call: -
cdr3_aa: CASSPDRLREKLFF
cdr3_nt: TGTGCCAGCAGCCCTGACAGGCTGCGTGAAAAACTGTTTTTT

v_call: TRBV20-1
clone_size: -
j_call: TRBJ2-3
d_call: TRBD2
cdr3_aa: CSARGQGLAGGHDTQYF
cdr3_nt: TGCAGTGCTAGAGGCCAAGGACTAGCGGGGGGGCACGATACGCAGTATTTT

v_call: TRBV7-9
clone_size: -
j_call: TRBJ1-4
d_call: -
cdr3_aa: CASSLRFGKLFF
cdr3_nt: TGTGCCAGCAGCCTAAGGTTTGGAAAACTGTTTTTT

v_call: TRBV19
clone_size: -
j_call: TRBJ1-5
d_call: -
cdr3_aa: CASSVLLRSNQPQHF
cdr3_nt: TGTGCCAGTAGTGTCCTCCTTCGTAGCAATCAGCCCCAGCATTTT

v_call: TRBV6-5
clone_size: -
j_call: TRBJ2-3
d_call: -
cdr3_aa: CASSRGNTDTQYF
cdr3_nt: TGTGCCAGCAGTAGGGGGAACACAGATACGCAGTATTTT

v_call: TRBV29-1
clone_size: -
j_call: TRBJ2-3
d_call: TRBD2
cdr3_aa: CSVEAGGGDTQYF
cdr3_nt: TGCAGCGTTGAGGCGGGAGGAGGGGATACGCAGTATTTT

v_call: TRBV7-9
clone_size: -
j_call: TRBJ1-2
d_call: -
cdr3_aa: CASSLVSNYGYTF
cdr3_nt: TGTGCCAGCAGCTTAGTCTCTAACTATGGCTACACCTTC

v_call: TRBV5-1
clone_size: -
j_call: TRBJ1-1
d_call: TRBD1
cdr3_aa: CASSLGPGTGVSEAFF
cdr3_nt: TGCGCCAGCAGCTTGGGCCCCGGGACAGGGGTTTCTGAAGCTTTCTTT